The 28 T cell receptor beta chains below were found in one sample sequenced in a study of blood T cell repertoires in COVID-19. Profiled with immunoSEQ multiplex PCR; TCRdb holds only in-frame clones, not every one. The table lists 400,000 to 500,000 clones, more than 70% of them singletons. Input material: PBMCs or T cells enriched from blood (not recorded which). The source is a woman between 18 and 29 years old who had been exposed to COVID-19.

The chain employs TRBV28 and TRBJ1-4; D is possibly TRBD1 (5 bases). The CDR3 contains 14 residues. Trimming took off 5 bases at V and 6 bases at J, with 13 bases between the two ends. Germline CDR1 reads MDHEN; CDR2 reads SYDVKM. In nucleotides, the CDR3 is TGTGCCAGCAGTCGTGGGACTGAGCATGAAAAACTGTTTTTT. This sequence encodes CASSRGTEHEKLFF.

V gene TRBV6-1 combines with J gene TRBJ1-2, with D unclear. The length of the CDR3 is 13 residues. The V gene lost 3 bases and the J gene lost 0 bases, with 5 bases spanning the gap. Germline assignment: CDR1 MNHNS and CDR2 SASEGT. The CDR3 sequence: CASSDGPNYGYTF. CDR3 in DNA: TGTGCCAGCAGTGATGGCCCTAACTATGGCTACACCTTC.

V is TRBV20-1 and J is TRBJ2-1, with 10 positions matching TRBD2. This CDR3 comprises 19 residues. CDR1 is DFQATT, CDR2 SNEGSKA, per germline (reference sequence). The V gene end was trimmed by 3 bases and the J gene end by 0 bases; junction bases not matched to a gene: 14. CDR3 nucleotides: TGCAGTGCTAGTTCGTCTACTAGCGGGACGACCAACTCCTACAATGAGCAGTTCTTC. Translating it yields CSASSSTSGTTNSYNEQFF.

The gene calls are TRBV28 and TRBJ2-1; TRBD2 matches at 7 bases. After removal of 3 bases from V and 9 bases from J, the junction contained 2 bases not matched to a gene. Per the germline V gene, CDR1 is MDHEN and CDR2 is SYDVKM. The CDR3 is made up of 12 amino acids. The CDR3 region is CASSFGLGEQFF. The CDR3 nucleotides are TGTGCCAGCAGTTTTGGACTAGGTGAGCAGTTCTTC.

The CDR3 spells CASSPPERYPWRTAGELFF. CDR3 DNA: TGTGCCAGCAGCCCCCCTGAGAGGTACCCCTGGAGGACAGCCGGGGAGCTGTTTTTT. J is TRBJ2-2 and V is TRBV3-1 (or the pseudogene TRBV3-2), with D possibly matching TRBD1 (6 bases). V gave up 4 bases and J gave up 6 bases, with 27 bases separating them. This CDR3 has 19 residues. The germline CDR1 and CDR2 sequences are LGHDT and YNNKEL (reference sequence).

The chain links TRBV14 to TRBJ1-2; 9 positions agree with TRBD1. The trim removed 1 base at V and 7 bases at J, leaving 7 bases unmatched. Germline CDR1 SGHDN, CDR2 FVKESK. There are 15 residues in the CDR3. CDR3: CASSQARTGAAGYTF. The CDR3 coding sequence is TGTGCCAGCAGCCAAGCGAGGACAGGGGCTGCTGGCTACACCTTC.

The chain employs TRBV7-9 and TRBJ1-5; tentatively, D is TRBD1 (6 bases). This CDR3 comprises 15 residues. CDR1 is SEHNR and CDR2 is FQNEAQ in the germline V gene (reference sequence). V was clipped by 5 bases and J by 1 base, with 12 bases between them. CDR3 DNA: TGTGCCAGCAGCACAGGGAGCGAGAGCAATCAGCCCCAGCATTTT. Amino acids: CASSTGSESNQPQHF.

The chain carries TRBV11-3 and TRBJ2-1; TRBD2 is a possible D gene (6 bases). Trimming removed 3 bases at V and 3 bases at J, with 18 bases between. The CDR3 is 17 amino acids. The germline V gene has CDR1 SGHNT and CDR2 YENEEA. CDR3 sequence: CASSFQPASASYNEQFF. The CDR3 DNA reads as TGTGCCAGCAGCTTCCAACCCGCTAGCGCGAGCTACAATGAGCAGTTCTTC. The full variable domain, completed using reference TRBV11-3 and TRBJ2-1, is EAGVVQSPRYKIIEKKQPVAFWCNPISGHNTLYWYLQNLGQGPELLIRYENEEAVDDSQLPKDRFSAERLKGVDSTLKIQPAELGDSAVYLCASSFQPASASYNEQFFGPGTRLTVL.

The chain employs TRBV7-2 and TRBJ2-1, with 7 nucleotides matching TRBD2. This CDR3 has 17 residues. Germline-derived CDR1 and CDR2 are SGHTA and FQGNSA. The ends lost 3 bases at V and 0 bases at J; junction bases unmatched: 8. DNA of the CDR3: TGTGCCAGCAGCTTCCCCTCGGGGGAGGGCTCCTACAATGAGCAGTTCTTC. Translated: CASSFPSGEGSYNEQFF. Supplemented by reference TRBV7-2 and TRBJ2-1, the full variable domain reads GAGVSQSPSNKVTEKGKDVELRCDPISGHTALYWYRQSLGQGLEFLIYFQGNSAPDKSGLPSDRFSAERTGGSVSTLTIQRTQQEDSAVYLCASSFPSGEGSYNEQFFGPGTRLTVL.

The chain is built from TRBV6-5 and TRBJ2-1; D possibly corresponds to TRBD1 (6 bases). Trimming took 4 bases from V and 3 from J, leaving 16 bases between them. CDR1 and CDR2 from the germline V gene are MNHEY and SVGAGI. The CDR3 extends over 16 amino acids. CDR3 loop: CASSSDKGVHYNEQFF. As DNA, the CDR3 is TGTGCCAGCAGTTCTGATAAGGGGGTACACTACAATGAGCAGTTCTTC.

The gene calls are TRBV28 and TRBJ2-7; TRBD2 is a possible D gene (6 bases). The CDR3 runs to 16 residues. V lost 4 bases to trimming and J lost 5 bases, with 21 bases between them. Germline V gives CDR1 MDHEN, CDR2 SYDVKM. The CDR3 nucleotides are TGTGCCAGCAGTTCCCCGATAGCTGGGGGGATGAACGAGCAGTACTTC. Protein product: CASSSPIAGGMNEQYF.

This clone was seen a single time. The J gene is TRBJ2-5, the V gene TRBV27; D not certain. The V end lost 3 bases, the J end lost 0 bases, and 5 bases lay between the germline ends. This CDR3 spans 13 amino acids. The germline V gene encodes CDR1 MNHEY and CDR2 SMNVEV (reference sequence). CDR3 protein: CASSLRYQETQYF. The DNA for the CDR3 is TGTGCCAGCAGTTTGCGGTACCAAGAGACCCAGTACTTC.

The chain joins TRBV5-8 to TRBJ1-2; 9 nucleotides agree with TRBD1. The CDR3 totals 14 residues. V dropped 4 bases and J dropped 4; count of bases not matched to a gene: 5. Germline-derived CDR1 and CDR2 are SGHTS and YDEGEE. As DNA, the CDR3 is TGTGCCAGCAGCCCCTGGACAGGGGCCTATGGCTACACCTTC. This codes for CASSPWTGAYGYTF. Looking up the rest from reference TRBV5-8 and TRBJ1-2 gives the full variable domain: EAGVTQSPTHLIKTRGQQATLRCSPISGHTSVYWYQQALGLGLQFLLWYDEGEERNRGNFPPRFSGRQFPNYSSELNVNALELEDSALYLCASSPWTGAYGYTFGSGTRLTVV.

This clone was observed once. This chain joins TRBV12-3 or TRBV12-4 and TRBJ1-2; tentative D call: TRBD1 (5 bases). The CDR3 length is 12 residues. The germline V and J ends were trimmed by 6 bases and 5 bases, with 10 bases remaining between them. The CDR3, as DNA: TGTGCCAGCAGCCCAGGGAGGTATGGCTACACCTTC. Translating gives CASSPGRYGYTF.

The V gene is TRBV12-3 or TRBV12-4, the J gene TRBJ1-6; TRBD1 agrees at 8 bases. CDR3 size: 13 residues. V lost 5 bases, J lost 9 bases, and 3 bases stayed unmatched. The CDR3 sequence: CASSQGASSPLHF. The CDR3 DNA reads as TGTGCCAGCAGTCAGGGGGCGAGTTCACCCCTCCACTTT.

The chain has TRBV28 and TRBJ2-7; TRBD2 matches 8 bases. Germline V gene data show CDR1 as MDHEN and CDR2 as SYDVKM. V was clipped by 1 base and J by 5 bases; unmatched bases: 7. This CDR3 region has 15 residues. The CDR3 DNA reads TGTGCCAGCAGTTTATTCATAGCGGGGAAGCACGAGCAGTACTTC. Its protein is CASSLFIAGKHEQYF. The whole variable domain, remainder taken from reference TRBV28 and TRBJ2-7, is DVKVTQSSRYLVKRTGEKVFLECVQDMDHENMFWYRQDPGLGLRLIYFSYDVKMKEKGDIPEGYSVSREKKERFSLILESASTNQTSMYLCASSLFIAGKHEQYFGPGTRLTVT.

V usage is TRBV4-1 and J usage is TRBJ1-2; possibly TRBD1 for D (6 bases). The V and J ends lost 4 bases and 4 bases respectively, with 22 bases between them. CDR1 MGHRA and CDR2 YSYEKL come from the germline V gene. CDR3 length equals 17 residues. CDR3 nucleotides: TGCGCCAGCAGCCCTCCCGATGGCAGGGGCCCCCGCTATGGCTACACCTTC. It yields the protein CASSPPDGRGPRYGYTF.

This chain joins TRBV4-3 and TRBJ1-2, with D hard to call. The CDR3 is made up of 14 amino acids. From germline, CDR1 is LGHNA and CDR2 YSLEER. Trimming stripped 0 bases from V and 4 bases from J, with 9 bases between. CDR3: CASSQDRPPYGYTF. The CDR3 DNA sequence: TGCGCCAGCAGCCAAGACAGGCCCCCCTATGGCTACACCTTC.

This chain joins TRBV2 and TRBJ2-3; 11 nucleotides line up with TRBD2. J gave up 4 bases and V 6 bases, and 15 bases lay outside the gene matches. CDR3 length: 18 residues. The germline V gene has CDR1 SNHLY and CDR2 FYNNEI. The DNA for the CDR3 is TGTGCCAGCAGCGGGATACTCTTTAGCGGGGGGGAGGCAGATACGCAGTATTTT. It translates to CASSGILFSGGEADTQYF.

The chain recombines TRBV3-1 (or the pseudogene TRBV3-2) with TRBJ1-1; D call uncertain. Trimming left V 4 bases short and J 1 base short, with 10 bases between. Germline V gene data show CDR1 as LGHDT and CDR2 as YNNKEL (reference sequence). The CDR3 consists of 14 residues. CDR3 in amino acids: CASSRAVQNTEAFF. DNA for the CDR3: TGTGCCAGCAGCCGAGCCGTCCAGAACACTGAAGCTTTCTTT.

The rearrangement joins TRBV19 to TRBJ2-1; TRBD1 matches 10 bases. Germline CDR1 LNHDA, CDR2 SQIVND (reference sequence). The CDR3 is made up of 16 amino acids. J was trimmed by 4 bases and V by 7 bases; bases with no gene match: 10. CDR3 protein: CASTPGQGPPYNEQFF. The CDR3, as DNA: TGTGCCAGTACCCCGGGACAGGGGCCACCGTACAATGAGCAGTTCTTC.

The V call is TRBV28, the J call TRBJ2-1, with 7 bases that match TRBD2. This CDR3 region has 17 residues. With V trimmed by 7 bases and J by 4 bases, 16 bases remained unmatched. CDR1 is MDHEN, CDR2 SYDVKM, per germline. The CDR3 spells CASIAIGAGEKYNEQFF. The CDR3 DNA reads TGTGCCAGCATCGCGATCGGGGCGGGAGAGAAATACAATGAGCAGTTCTTC.

The chain combines TRBV4-2 with TRBJ2-7; TRBD2 aligns across 8 bases. The CDR3 runs 17 residues. Germline loops: CDR1 LGHNA, CDR2 YNFKEQ. V lost 3 bases to trimming and J lost 2 bases; unmatched junction nucleotides: 12. CDR3 residues: CASSQTQGGRSPYEQYF. Written as DNA, the CDR3 is TGTGCCAGCAGCCAGACTCAGGGCGGGAGGTCCCCCTACGAGCAGTACTTC.

The chain has TRBV7-3 and TRBJ2-2; TRBD2 is a possible D gene (6 bases). Trimming left V 1 base short and J 2 bases short, with 8 bases between. Germline CDR1 reads SGHTA; CDR2 reads FQGTGA. The CDR3 sequence is 15 residues long. The CDR3 reads CASSLNGGNTGELFF. The DNA of the CDR3 is TGTGCCAGCAGCTTAAACGGGGGAAACACCGGGGAGCTGTTTTTT.

The V and J genes are TRBV3-1 (or the pseudogene TRBV3-2) and TRBJ2-3; 10 bases fit TRBD2. This CDR3 has 15 residues. The trim removed 6 bases at V and 1 base at J, leaving 4 bases unmatched. The germline V gene encodes CDR1 LGHDT and CDR2 YNNKEL (reference sequence). CDR3 loop: CASRKGLAGTDTQYF. CDR3 coding DNA: TGTGCCAGCAGGAAAGGACTAGCGGGCACAGATACGCAGTATTTT.

The genes are TRBV10-3 and TRBJ1-3; 7 bases agree with TRBD1. V trimming: 8 bases; J trimming: 0 bases; junction bases outside the gene matches: 4. The CDR3 has 14 amino acids. Germline V gene lookup returns CDR1 ENHRY and CDR2 SYGVKD. Here the CDR3 DNA reads TGTGCCATCGGGACAGTGAGCTCTGGAAACACCATATATTTT. Its translation: CAIGTVSSGNTIYF.

CDR3 nucleotides: TGTGCCAGCAGGAGCGGGAGCTCCTACGAGCAGTACTTC. Its translation: CASRSGSSYEQYF. The genes are TRBV6-5 and TRBJ2-7; 8 bases line up with TRBD2. With 6 bases clipped from V and 0 bases from J, the junction kept 1 base outside the gene matches. CDR3 length equals 13 residues. CDR1 and CDR2 from the germline V gene are MNHEY and SVGAGI.

The chain combines TRBV10-2 with TRBJ2-2, with 8 bases matching TRBD2. Germline CDR1 is WSHSY and CDR2 is SAAADI. The CDR3 consists of 13 residues. Trimming took 8 bases from V and 4 from J; bases not matched to a gene: 3. CDR3 bases: TGCGCCAGCGGGACTAGGCCCACCGGGGAGCTGTTTTTT. Protein: CASGTRPTGELFF.